The rows below give T cell receptor beta chains drawn from one sample of a study of blood T cell repertoires in COVID-19. Repertoires were generated with immunoSEQ multiplex PCR, while TCRdb's copy carries only in-frame clones and drops some. The sample has about 160,000 clones; around 79% are singletons. The sequenced material came from peripheral blood. These receptors originate from a woman in her fifties or sixties with COVID-19, enrolled during active disease. CDR3s include the opening cysteine and the closing phenylalanine or tryptophan. A D gene is named only where the DNA matches it firmly. Size is stated for part of the rows, as once, few or many counts, or as a class when the clone is expanded.

d_call: .
j_call: TRBJ1-1
v_call: TRBV19
clone_size: few
cdr3_length: 14
cdr3_aa: CASSIGGQNTEAFF
cdr3_nt: TGTGCCAGTAGTATAGGGGGACAGAACACTGAAGCTTTCTTT

d_call: .
j_call: TRBJ2-1
v_call: TRBV7-3
clone_size: .
cdr3_length: 17
cdr3_aa: CASSLVGMRAAYNEQFF
cdr3_nt: TGTGCCAGCAGCTTAGTTGGGATGCGGGCAGCCTACAATGAGCAGTTCTTC

d_call: .
j_call: TRBJ2-5
v_call: TRBV4-1
clone_size: .
cdr3_length: 16
cdr3_aa: CASSQFALASSETQYF
cdr3_nt: TGCGCCAGCAGCCAATTCGCCCTAGCGAGTTCGGAGACCCAGTACTTC

d_call: TRBD1
j_call: TRBJ2-2
v_call: TRBV3-1/TRBV3-2
clone_size: many
cdr3_length: 13
cdr3_aa: CASSGQGAGELFF
cdr3_nt: TGTGCCAGCAGCGGACAGGGCGCCGGGGAGCTGTTTTTT

d_call: TRBD1
j_call: TRBJ1-5
v_call: TRBV18
clone_size: .
cdr3_length: 16
cdr3_aa: CASSPLPTGGGQPQHF
cdr3_nt: TGTGCCAGCTCACCACTACCGACAGGGGGCGGACAGCCCCAGCATTTT

d_call: TRBD2
j_call: TRBJ2-3
v_call: TRBV5-6
clone_size: few
cdr3_length: 18
cdr3_aa: CASSLAGASGRGTDTQYF
cdr3_nt: TGTGCCAGCAGCTTGGCCGGAGCGAGCGGGAGAGGGACAGATACGCAGTATTTT

d_call: TRBD1
j_call: TRBJ1-3
v_call: TRBV5-6
clone_size: once
cdr3_length: 14
cdr3_aa: CASSFRGPGNTIYF
cdr3_nt: TGTGCCAGCAGCTTCAGGGGGCCTGGAAACACCATATATTTT

d_call: .
j_call: TRBJ1-6
v_call: TRBV3-1/TRBV3-2
clone_size: .
cdr3_length: 18
cdr3_aa: CASSQDLPSSSYNSPLHF
cdr3_nt: TGTGCCAGCAGCCAAGATCTCCCTAGTAGCTCCTATAATTCACCCCTCCACTTT

d_call: TRBD2
j_call: TRBJ2-1
v_call: TRBV5-1
clone_size: .
cdr3_length: 15
cdr3_aa: CASSTSGVSYNEQFF
cdr3_nt: TGCGCCAGCTCAACTAGCGGGGTCTCCTACAATGAGCAGTTCTTC

d_call: TRBD1
j_call: TRBJ2-4
v_call: TRBV28
clone_size: .
cdr3_length: 17
cdr3_aa: CASSPNTGGFAKNIQYF
cdr3_nt: TGTGCCAGCAGTCCTAATACAGGGGGCTTTGCCAAAAACATTCAGTACTTC

d_call: .
j_call: TRBJ1-5
v_call: TRBV6-5
clone_size: .
cdr3_length: 13
cdr3_aa: CASSHRQVEPQHF
cdr3_nt: TGTGCCAGCAGCCACAGGCAGGTTGAACCCCAGCATTTT

d_call: TRBD1
j_call: TRBJ2-2
v_call: TRBV24-1
clone_size: .
cdr3_length: 17
cdr3_aa: CATSDGLGQGDGGELFF
cdr3_nt: TGTGCCACCAGTGATGGCTTAGGACAGGGGGACGGCGGGGAGCTGTTTTTT

d_call: .
j_call: TRBJ2-1
v_call: TRBV19
clone_size: .
cdr3_length: 16
cdr3_aa: CASSPRHLSSYNEQFF
cdr3_nt: TGTGCCAGTAGTCCGAGACACCTGAGCTCCTACAATGAGCAGTTCTTC

d_call: .
j_call: TRBJ1-1
v_call: TRBV9
clone_size: .
cdr3_length: 15
cdr3_aa: CASSLEGKGNTEAFF
cdr3_nt: TGTGCCAGCAGTTTAGAGGGAAAGGGTAACACTGAAGCTTTCTTT

d_call: .
j_call: TRBJ2-7
v_call: TRBV19
clone_size: .
cdr3_length: 13
cdr3_aa: CASSRLFSYEQYF
cdr3_nt: TGTGCCAGTAGCCGACTCTTTTCCTACGAGCAGTACTTC

d_call: .
j_call: TRBJ1-5
v_call: TRBV28
clone_size: .
cdr3_length: 14
cdr3_aa: CASRESWEDQPQHF
cdr3_nt: TGTGCCAGCAGGGAATCTTGGGAGGATCAGCCCCAGCATTTT

d_call: TRBD2
j_call: TRBJ2-1
v_call: TRBV5-4
clone_size: .
cdr3_length: 15
cdr3_aa: CASSVERGGYNEQFF
cdr3_nt: TGTGCCAGCAGCGTCGAGCGGGGGGGTTACAATGAGCAGTTCTTC

d_call: .
j_call: TRBJ1-1
v_call: TRBV9
clone_size: .
cdr3_length: 15
cdr3_aa: CASSVGWRLNTEAFF
cdr3_nt: TGTGCCAGCAGCGTAGGCTGGCGGCTGAACACTGAAGCTTTCTTT

d_call: TRBD2
j_call: TRBJ2-5
v_call: TRBV27
clone_size: .
cdr3_length: 17
cdr3_aa: CASSLARLAGIQETQYF
cdr3_nt: TGTGCCAGCAGCCTAGCCCGCCTAGCGGGTATCCAAGAGACCCAGTACTTC

d_call: TRBD2
j_call: TRBJ2-1
v_call: TRBV19
clone_size: .
cdr3_length: 15
cdr3_aa: CASSADFGGRDEQFF
cdr3_nt: TGTGCCAGTAGTGCGGACTTCGGCGGGAGGGATGAGCAGTTCTTC

d_call: .
j_call: TRBJ1-5
v_call: TRBV21-1
clone_size: .
cdr3_length: 16
cdr3_aa: CASSFRDRDSNQPQHF
cdr3_nt: TGTGCCAGCAGCTTTCGAGACAGGGATAGCAATCAGCCCCAGCATTTT

d_call: .
j_call: TRBJ1-2
v_call: TRBV25-1
clone_size: .
cdr3_length: 12
cdr3_aa: CASRRGEGGYTF
cdr3_nt: TGTGCCAGCCGCCGAGGGGAGGGCGGCTACACCTTC

d_call: TRBD1
j_call: TRBJ1-1
v_call: TRBV10-2
clone_size: .
cdr3_length: 15
cdr3_aa: CASSETGQGNTEAFF
cdr3_nt: TGCGCCAGCAGTGAGACGGGACAGGGGAACACTGAAGCTTTCTTT

d_call: TRBD2
j_call: TRBJ2-2
v_call: TRBV9
clone_size: .
cdr3_length: 16
cdr3_aa: CASSRAGGGNTGELFF
cdr3_nt: TGTGCCAGCAGCCGAGCAGGCGGGGGAAACACCGGGGAGCTGTTTTTT

d_call: .
j_call: TRBJ1-2
v_call: TRBV19
clone_size: .
cdr3_length: 15
cdr3_aa: CASSIGIGARSGYTF
cdr3_nt: TGTGCCAGTAGTATAGGAATAGGCGCGAGGAGTGGCTACACCTTC

d_call: .
j_call: TRBJ1-1
v_call: TRBV10-3
clone_size: few
cdr3_length: 14
cdr3_aa: CAIRPETANTEAFF
cdr3_nt: TGTGCCATCAGACCCGAGACAGCGAACACTGAAGCTTTCTTT

d_call: .
j_call: TRBJ2-3
v_call: TRBV19
clone_size: .
cdr3_length: 14
cdr3_aa: CASSIEGHPDTQYF
cdr3_nt: TGTGCCAGTAGTATAGAGGGACATCCGGATACGCAGTATTTT

d_call: .
j_call: TRBJ2-7
v_call: TRBV30
clone_size: .
cdr3_length: 11
cdr3_aa: CAWNREYEQYF
cdr3_nt: TGTGCCTGGAACCGGGAATACGAGCAGTACTTC

d_call: TRBD2
j_call: TRBJ2-5
v_call: TRBV7-6
clone_size: .
cdr3_length: 19
cdr3_aa: CASSLGVRRSGRSEETQYF
cdr3_nt: TGTGCCAGCAGCTTAGGCGTGCGGAGGAGCGGGAGATCGGAAGAGACCCAGTACTTC

d_call: TRBD2
j_call: TRBJ2-3
v_call: TRBV7-2
clone_size: .
cdr3_length: 16
cdr3_aa: CASSQQPAGVGDTQYF
cdr3_nt: TGTGCCAGCAGTCAACAGCCGGCGGGAGTTGGAGATACGCAGTATTTT

d_call: TRBD2
j_call: TRBJ2-5
v_call: TRBV9
clone_size: .
cdr3_length: 16
cdr3_aa: CASTGTSGGPEETQYF
cdr3_nt: TGTGCCAGCACCGGAACTAGCGGGGGGCCGGAAGAGACCCAGTACTTC

d_call: TRBD1
j_call: TRBJ1-1
v_call: TRBV7-3
clone_size: .
cdr3_length: 16
cdr3_aa: CASSLNGQGASTEAFF
cdr3_nt: TGTGCCAGCAGCTTAAACGGCCAGGGGGCGAGTACTGAAGCTTTCTTT

d_call: TRBD1
j_call: TRBJ1-5
v_call: TRBV7-2
clone_size: .
cdr3_length: 15
cdr3_aa: CASSNPGQAFRPQHF
cdr3_nt: TGTGCCAGCAGTAATCCGGGACAGGCCTTTAGGCCCCAGCATTTT